These 18 T cell receptor beta chains originate from one sample sequenced in a study of T cells in Graves' hyperthyroidism and ophthalmopathy. Template material for amplifying TCR beta CDR3 regions consisted of RNA transcripts. Carried out on the TCR CDR3, a first-round RT-PCR used the HTBI primer set. TCRdb independently ran MiXCR on the multiplex PCR reads; one entry per CDR3 protein. Of 400,000 to 600,000 distinct CDR3 sequences in the sample, around 21% are singletons; the top ten hold around 27%. The specimen sequenced was blood. These receptors all come from a man between 18 and 29 years old with Graves' hyperthyroidism.

The rearrangement links TRBV2 to TRBJ1-5, with D maybe TRBD1 (5 bases). This CDR3 contains 14 residues. V was shortened by 3 bases and J by 7 bases, with 13 bases between the two germline ends. Germline CDR1 is SNHLY and CDR2 is FYNNEI. DNA of the CDR3: TGTGCCAGCAGTGATGGACACCCGAGCCAGCCCCAGCATTTT. Translated, it gives CASSDGHPSQPQHF.

This clonotype was observed a single time. J is TRBJ1-5 and V is TRBV30; D possibly corresponds to TRBD1 (5 bases). Trimming shortened V by 1 base and J by 3 bases, and 7 bases separated the two germline ends. This CDR3 spans 13 amino acids. Germline CDR1 and CDR2: GTSNPN and SVGIG (reference sequence). The CDR3 coding sequence is TGTGCCTGGAGTGGGGGGTTCAATCAGCCCCAGCATTTT. Protein: CAWSGGFNQPQHF.

This clonotype was recorded at least ten times. This chain connects TRBV10-2 to TRBJ2-5; either TRBD1 or TRBD2 may supply D (5 bases each). Germline CDR1 is WSHSY and CDR2 is SAAADI. Trimming shortened V by 0 bases and J by 5 bases, and 19 bases separated the two germline ends. This CDR3 comprises 17 residues. CDR3 protein: CASSESSGTSHGETQYF. The CDR3 bases are TGCGCCAGCAGTGAGTCCTCCGGGACGAGCCACGGGGAGACCCAGTACTTC.

The chain employs TRBV6-1 and TRBJ2-2; D may be TRBD2 (6 bases). Germline assignment: CDR1 MNHNS and CDR2 SASEGT. Trimming took off 7 bases at V and 3 bases at J, with 15 bases between the two ends. This CDR3 region has 15 residues. The CDR3 DNA sequence: TGTGCCAGCACTCCCAATGGGGGGTACACCGGGGAGCTGTTTTTT. Its protein is CASTPNGGYTGELFF.

There are a few counts of this clonotype. The J gene is TRBJ1-5, the V gene TRBV19; D is unclear. The CDR3 sequence is 15 residues long. Trimming stripped 6 bases from V and 5 bases from J, with 17 bases between. CDR1 is LNHDA, CDR2 SQIVND, per germline (reference sequence). The CDR3 sequence is CASRRAARNHQPQHF. CDR3 nucleotide sequence: TGTGCCAGTAGAAGGGCAGCACGGAACCATCAGCCCCAGCATTTT.

This clonotype showed up many times. The chain links TRBV7-9 to TRBJ1-1; no definite D call. The V end lost 5 bases, the J end lost 3 bases, and 16 bases lay between the germline ends. Germline V gives CDR1 SEHNR, CDR2 FQNEAQ (reference sequence). CDR3 size: 15 residues. In DNA form, the CDR3 reads TGTGCCAGCAGCCATCCAAGCGCTATGGACACTGAAGCTTTCTTT. The encoded protein is CASSHPSAMDTEAFF.

This clonotype was seen ten or more times. This chain links TRBV12-3 or TRBV12-4 with TRBJ1-2; D unresolved. The CDR3 runs 14 residues. The ends were cut back, 6 bases at V and 4 bases at J, with 15 bases in the middle. The CDR3 region is CASSPGRVGYGYTF. The CDR3 DNA is TGTGCCAGCAGCCCCGGAAGGGTTGGCTATGGCTACACCTTC.

This clonotype has ten or more counts. This rearrangement joins TRBV12-3 or TRBV12-4 to TRBJ2-5; weak D call: TRBD1 (6 bases). The CDR3 is 13 amino acids. V lost 5 bases and J lost 7, with 14 bases in between. CDR3 sequence (DNA): TGTGCCAGCAGTAGGGATGAAGGGGGGACCCAGTACTTC. It translates to CASSRDEGGTQYF.

This clonotype has ten or more counts. The chain recombines TRBV12-3 or TRBV12-4 with TRBJ1-1, with 8 bases lining up with TRBD1. The CDR3 sequence is 14 residues long. The V and J ends lost 5 bases and 4 bases, in that order; junction bases with no gene match: 6. CDR3 protein: CASSQHTGGTEAFF. In nucleotides, the CDR3 is TGTGCCAGCAGTCAACATACAGGGGGCACTGAAGCTTTCTTT.

This clonotype was counted many times. Given a much more abundant clone one base away, this may be a read error. The gene calls are TRBV12-3 or TRBV12-4 and TRBJ1-2; D is ambiguous. Trimming removed 8 bases from V and 2 bases from J, with 12 bases in between. The CDR3 loop spans 13 amino acids. Written as DNA, the CDR3 is TGTGCCAGCGGTGCCCGACAAAACTATGGCTACACCTTC. This translates into CASGARQNYGYTF.

The V gene is TRBV19, the J gene TRBJ2-2, with a tentative D call TRBD1 (6 bases). Germline lookup yields CDR1 LNHDA and CDR2 SQIVND (reference sequence). Trimming shortened V by 4 bases and J by 9 bases, and 12 bases separated the two germline ends. The CDR3 contains 13 residues. CDR3 DNA: TGTGCCAGTAGTACAGGGGTCCACCGGGAGCTGTTTTTT. This codes for CASSTGVHRELFF. Filled out from reference TRBV19 and TRBJ2-2, the complete variable domain reads DGGITQSPKYLFRKEGQNVTLSCEQNLNHDAMYWYRQDPGQGLRLIYYSQIVNDFQKGDIAEGYSVSREKKESFPLTVTSAQKNPTAFYLCASSTGVHRELFFGEGSRLTVL.

The V and J genes are TRBV12-3 or TRBV12-4 and TRBJ1-1; tentative D call: TRBD1 (5 bases). This CDR3 spans 14 amino acids. The germline V and J ends were trimmed by 6 bases and 1 base, with 12 bases remaining between them. CDR3 residues: CASSDNTGNTEAFF. DNA of the CDR3: TGTGCCAGCAGCGACAACACAGGGAACACTGAAGCTTTCTTT.

This clonotype was found many times. The chain links TRBV11-2 to TRBJ1-1, with D unresolved. The V end lost 5 bases, the J end lost 5 bases, and 18 bases lay between the germline ends. The germline V gene has CDR1 SGHAT and CDR2 FQNNGV. The CDR3 totals 15 residues. CDR3 protein: CASSHNGGGYTEAFF. The CDR3, as DNA: TGTGCCAGCAGCCATAACGGCGGTGGTTATACTGAAGCTTTCTTT.

A few counts support this clonotype. The V call is TRBV5-1, the J call TRBJ2-2, with D perhaps matching TRBD1 (6 bases). The CDR3 runs 19 residues. The V end was cut by 0 bases, the J end by 2 bases, with 20 bases between. From germline, CDR1 is SGHRS and CDR2 YFSETQ. This CDR3 reads CASSLAEYPGHKNTGELFF. CDR3 nucleotide sequence: TGCGCCAGCAGCTTGGCCGAATATCCGGGACACAAAAACACCGGGGAGCTGTTTTTT.

This clonotype was observed many times. The gene calls are TRBV12-3 or TRBV12-4 and TRBJ1-1; D uncertain. CDR3 size: 14 residues. Trimming took off 4 bases at V and 4 bases at J, with 13 bases between the two ends. The CDR3 nucleotides are TGTGCCAGCAGTTCCCGGGCCCCTGGCACTGAAGCTTTCTTT. The encoded protein is CASSSRAPGTEAFF.

This clonotype came up many times. The rearrangement links TRBV5-1 to TRBJ1-1; no definite D call. The CDR3 consists of 14 residues. Germline V gene sequence: CDR1 SGHRS, CDR2 YFSETQ. V lost 1 base and J 0 bases, leaving 7 bases between the germline ends. This CDR3 reads CASSLNRMNTEAFF. In DNA, the CDR3 is TGCGCCAGCAGCTTGAATAGGATGAACACTGAAGCTTTCTTT.

This clonotype was recorded many times. V usage is TRBV12-3 or TRBV12-4 and J usage is TRBJ2-7; D call uncertain. Trimming took off 4 bases at V and 3 bases at J, with 10 bases between the two ends. The length of the CDR3 is 13 residues. The CDR3 protein is CASSSRTNYEQYF. The CDR3, as DNA: TGTGCCAGCAGTTCCCGGACGAACTACGAGCAGTACTTC.

In its sample, this clonotype was seen many times. This CDR3 reads CASSISSSAQIYEQYF. The CDR3 coding sequence is TGTGCCAGTAGTATCTCGTCTAGCGCACAAATTTACGAGCAGTACTTC. V is TRBV19 and J is TRBJ2-7; tentatively, D is TRBD2 (6 bases). Looked up from germline, CDR1 is LNHDA and CDR2 is SQIVND (reference sequence). V was pared by 3 bases and J by 4 bases, with 19 bases between. This CDR3 region has 16 residues.